This TCR beta chain was captured in a study of cytomegalovirus exposure and HLA in healthy donors. Study outcomes and limitations: When analyzed later, the rates of TCR association showed variation by HLA locus, with DRB1 the most and HLA-C the fewest. A later analysis reportedly found fewer N-insertions in an Asian-associated ancestry cluster than the approximately 660-donor mean.

The germline V gene encodes CDR1 SGHVS and CDR2 FQNEAQ. The CDR3 runs 14 residues. With 1 base removed from V and 7 bases from J, the gap between germline ends came to 14 bases. The PCR employed 60 Vbeta primers together with 13 Jbeta primers. Assay used: immunoSEQ multiplex PCR; TCRdb lists only in-frame clones, some missing. The sample comprises 60,000 to 90,000 clones, about 70% of which are singletons, and about 10% rests with the top ten. There were likely unrecorded immune exposures, though donors were nominally healthy when sampled. As to this clone: The antigen is not known.

The clonotype was recovered from a woman aged 50 to 60 in good health and CMV-seropositive. Sequencing input: PBMCs. V gene TRBV7-8 combines with J gene TRBJ2-7; D is perhaps TRBD1 (6 bases). CDR3: CASSLGTASTEQYF. The DNA for the CDR3 is TGTGCCAGCAGCTTAGGGACAGCCTCTACGGAGCAGTACTTC. Looking up the rest from reference TRBV7-8 and TRBJ2-7 gives the full variable domain: GAGVSQSPRYKVAKRGQDVALRCDPISGHVSLFWYQQALGQGPEFLTYFQNEAQLDKSGLPSDRFFAERPEGSVSTLKIQRTQQEDSAVYLCASSLGTASTEQYFGPGTRLTVT.